The 23 T cell receptor beta chains in this list originate from one sample, sequenced in a study of blood T cell repertoires in COVID-19. The repertoire was sequenced with immunoSEQ multiplex PCR; TCRdb's copy has only in-frame clones and lacks some. The table records fewer than 200,000 clones, roughly 80% of them present only once. Sequenced: PBMCs or T cells enriched from blood (not recorded which). These TCRs come from a woman between 50 and 59 years old who had recovered from COVID-19.

This clone has just a few counts. This chain connects TRBV5-5 to TRBJ1-5; 9 nucleotides agree with TRBD1. The germline V gene encodes CDR1 SGHKS and CDR2 YYEKEE (reference sequence). CDR3 length equals 14 residues. Trimming cost V 7 bases and J 6 bases; bases outside gene matches: 8. In DNA, the CDR3 is TGTGCCAGCCCCGACAGGGGGTTAGGTCAGCCCCAGCATTTT. It is translated as CASPDRGLGQPQHF. Combining the CDR3 with reference TRBV5-5 and TRBJ1-5 gives the whole variable domain DAGVTQSPTHLIKTRGQQVTLRCSPISGHKSVSWYQQVLGQGPQFIFQYYEKEERGRGNFPDRFSARQFPNYSSELNVNALLLGDSALYLCASPDRGLGQPQHFGDGTRLSIL.

This clone has ten or more counts. The chain joins TRBV28 to TRBJ1-6; 7 bases agree with TRBD1. The CDR3 loop spans 14 amino acids. Looked up from germline, CDR1 is MDHEN and CDR2 is SYDVKM. V lost 8 bases, J lost 7 bases, and 8 bases stayed unmatched. CDR3 region: CASARGTENSPLHF. CDR3 DNA: TGTGCCAGCGCCAGAGGGACAGAAAATTCACCCCTCCACTTT.

This clone was seen more than once but under ten times. This chain connects TRBV28 to TRBJ2-5; weak D call: TRBD2 (6 bases). With 3 bases removed from V and 6 bases from J, the gap between germline ends came to 17 bases. The V gene's germline CDR1 is MDHEN and CDR2 SYDVKM. This CDR3 contains 15 residues. The CDR3 loop is CASSFFSGRLQTQYF. The CDR3 DNA sequence: TGTGCCAGCAGTTTCTTTAGCGGACGATTGCAGACCCAGTACTTC.

This chain uses TRBV7-9 with TRBJ2-1; D unresolved. The CDR3 has 11 amino acids. Looked up from germline, CDR1 is SEHNR and CDR2 is FQNEAQ (reference sequence). The ends were cut back, 4 bases at V and 7 bases at J, with 5 bases in the middle. CDR3 in amino acids: CASSSQNEQFF. The CDR3 bases are TGTGCCAGCAGCTCACAAAATGAGCAGTTCTTC.

The genes are TRBV4-3 and TRBJ2-7; D is unresolved. Trimming pared 2 bases from V and 0 bases from J, leaving 11 bases between. The CDR3 has 15 residues. Germline loops: CDR1 LGHNA, CDR2 YSLEER. CDR3 loop: CASSQSERSSYEQYF. The CDR3, as DNA: TGCGCCAGCAGCCAATCGGAGCGATCCTCCTACGAGCAGTACTTC.

The gene calls are TRBV11-1 and TRBJ2-3; TRBD2 matches at 10 bases. Trimming took 3 bases from V and 8 from J; bases not matched to a gene: 8. From germline, CDR1 is SGHAT and CDR2 FQDESV (reference sequence). This CDR3 comprises 15 residues. Here the CDR3 reads CASSLRASGSGTQYF. The CDR3 DNA follows: TGTGCCAGCAGCTTGCGGGCTAGCGGGAGTGGTACGCAGTATTTT.

This chain links TRBV9 with TRBJ2-2, with D possibly TRBD2 on 5 matching bases. From germline, CDR1 is SGDLS and CDR2 YYNGEE. This CDR3 is built from 15 residues. V was cut by 2 bases and J by 2 bases, with 10 bases left in between. The CDR3 protein is CASSVGRTNTGELFF. CDR3 nucleotide sequence: TGTGCCAGCAGCGTTGGGAGAACCAACACCGGGGAGCTGTTTTTT.

The chain is built from TRBV19 and TRBJ1-5, with TRBD1 identical over 11 bases. CDR1 and CDR2 (germline): LNHDA, SQIVND (reference sequence). With 7 bases clipped from V and 7 bases from J, the junction kept 15 bases outside the gene matches. This CDR3 contains 17 residues. The CDR3 spells CASTKYPRDRGEQPQHF. As DNA, the CDR3 is TGTGCCAGTACCAAATACCCCCGGGACAGGGGGGAACAGCCCCAGCATTTT.

This chain connects TRBV24-1 to TRBJ1-5; 9 nucleotides agree with TRBD1. V trimming: 5 bases; J trimming: 0 bases; junction bases outside the gene matches: 10. Germline CDR1 reads KGHDR; CDR2 reads SFDVKD. CDR3 length: 18 residues. CDR3 loop: CATSALQGARNSNQPQHF. The CDR3 DNA reads TGTGCCACCAGTGCGTTACAGGGGGCGAGGAATAGCAATCAGCCCCAGCATTTT.

Here the CDR3 reads CASSLAGGPGTDTQYF. The CDR3 DNA is TGCGCCAGCAGCTTAGCGGGAGGGCCGGGCACAGATACGCAGTATTTT. This chain links TRBV5-1 with TRBJ2-3; 10 bases match TRBD2. The CDR3 totals 16 residues. Germline loops: CDR1 SGHRS, CDR2 YFSETQ. V lost 2 bases to trimming and J lost 1 base; unmatched junction nucleotides: 4.

V and J are TRBV3-1 (or the pseudogene TRBV3-2) and TRBJ1-3; 7 bases are a match to TRBD1. CDR1 LGHDT and CDR2 YNNKEL come from the germline V gene (reference sequence). The CDR3 extends over 13 amino acids. Germline trimming cut 4 bases from V and 7 bases from J; bases unmatched to any gene: 4. The CDR3 DNA sequence: TGTGCCAGCAGCCCTTCGACAGGGAACACCATATATTTT. Its translation: CASSPSTGNTIYF.

This rearrangement joins TRBV5-1 to TRBJ2-3, with TRBD2 matching 11 bases. Germline V gene sequence: CDR1 SGHRS, CDR2 YFSETQ. The CDR3 loop spans 18 amino acids. The trim removed 4 bases at V and 3 bases at J, leaving 13 bases unmatched. DNA of the CDR3: TGCGCCAGCAGCCCCGGGCCGCTAGCGGGAGGAGGTACAGATACGCAGTATTTT. Translating it yields CASSPGPLAGGGTDTQYF.

This chain joins TRBV5-1 and TRBJ2-5, with D possibly matching TRBD2 (6 bases). Germline values: CDR1 SGHRS, CDR2 YFSETQ. V dropped 0 bases and J dropped 0 bases, with 12 bases sitting between them. This CDR3 spans 16 amino acids. CDR3 sequence: CASSLAPGLDQETQYF. CDR3 nucleotides: TGCGCCAGCAGCTTGGCCCCGGGACTCGACCAAGAGACCCAGTACTTC.

The rearrangement links TRBV10-1 to TRBJ2-7, with D possibly being TRBD1 (5 bases). The CDR3 has 14 amino acids. Per the germline V gene, CDR1 is WNHNN and CDR2 is SYGVQD (reference sequence). Trimming took off 3 bases at V and 3 bases at J, with 12 bases between the two ends. CDR3 residues: CASSETGHSYEQYF. CDR3 coding DNA: TGCGCCAGCAGTGAAACAGGACACAGCTACGAGCAGTACTTC.

The gene calls are TRBV29-1 and TRBJ2-1; possible D gene TRBD1, 5 bases. The CDR3 is 16 amino acids. Deletions cut 6 bases from V and 15 bases from J, with 33 bases between. Looked up from germline, CDR1 is SQVTM and CDR2 is ANQGSEA. This CDR3 reads CSVTGLLSTQSRVRFF. DNA for the CDR3: TGCAGCGTCACAGGTCTTTTAAGCACTCAATCAAGGGTTCGGTTCTTC.

The rearrangement links TRBV3-1 (or the pseudogene TRBV3-2) to TRBJ1-1; D uncertain. V lost 6 bases, J lost 4 bases, and 6 bases lay in between. CDR1 is LGHDT and CDR2 is YNNKEL in the germline V gene (reference sequence). The CDR3 has 11 amino acids. Here the CDR3 DNA reads TGTGCCAGCAGTCCGGGCACTGAAGCTTTCTTT. This sequence encodes CASSPGTEAFF.

J is TRBJ2-7 and V is TRBV5-1; D perhaps matches TRBD1 (5 bases). The V and J ends lost 5 bases and 7 bases respectively, with 22 bases between them. This CDR3 region has 15 residues. Per the germline V gene, CDR1 is SGHRS and CDR2 is YFSETQ. Here the CDR3 DNA reads TGCGCCAGCAGATACGACAGCCGCGGTGCTTTGGAGCAGTACTTC. It encodes CASRYDSRGALEQYF. Together with reference TRBV5-1 and TRBJ2-7, the CDR3 gives the full variable domain: KAGVTQTPRYLIKTRGQQVTLSCSPISGHRSVSWYQQTPGQGLQFLFEYFSETQRNKGNFPGRFSGRQFSNSRSEMNVSTLELGDSALYLCASRYDSRGALEQYFGPGTRLTVT.

The chain carries TRBV4-1 and TRBJ2-2; a weak D match, TRBD1 (6 bases). The CDR3 sequence is 14 residues long. V lost 0 bases and J 7 bases, leaving 9 bases between the germline ends. Germline-derived CDR1 and CDR2 are MGHRA and YSYEKL. For the CDR3, the DNA is TGCGCCAGCAGCCAAGAGTGGGGGCGCGGGGAGCTGTTTTTT. Translated, it gives CASSQEWGRGELFF.

The table lists this clone with a count of one. The V call is TRBV3-1 (or the pseudogene TRBV3-2), the J call TRBJ2-1; 11 nucleotides align to TRBD2. Germline V gene sequence: CDR1 LGHDT, CDR2 YNNKEL (reference sequence). The CDR3 totals 15 residues. With 5 bases clipped from V and 6 bases from J, the junction kept 6 bases outside the gene matches. The CDR3, as DNA: TGTGCCAGCAGCTTTAGCGGGAGGGCCTTCAATGAGCAGTTCTTC. It codes for CASSFSGRAFNEQFF.

The rearrangement links TRBV5-4 to TRBJ2-2; 11 bases agree with TRBD2. Germline trimming cut 0 bases from V and 4 bases from J; bases unmatched to any gene: 5. The CDR3 totals 17 residues. The germline V gene has CDR1 SGHNT and CDR2 YYREEE (reference sequence). In DNA form, the CDR3 reads TGTGCCAGCAGCTTGGGGCTAGCGGGAGGAGTCACCGGGGAGCTGTTTTTT. Translating it yields CASSLGLAGGVTGELFF.

This chain joins TRBV9 and TRBJ2-3; TRBD1 agrees at 9 bases. Germline trimming cut 3 bases from V and 4 bases from J; bases unmatched to any gene: 6. Germline CDR1 SGDLS, CDR2 YYNGEE. The length of the CDR3 is 15 residues. The CDR3 sequence: CASSGMGQGADTQYF. The CDR3 region has the DNA TGTGCCAGCAGCGGGATGGGACAGGGCGCAGATACGCAGTATTTT.

The rearrangement links TRBV10-3 to TRBJ1-2, with D tentatively TRBD1 (6 bases). The germline V and J ends were trimmed by 5 bases and 2 bases, with 12 bases remaining between them. Per the germline V gene, CDR1 is ENHRY and CDR2 is SYGVKD. The CDR3 spans 14 residues. The CDR3 nucleotides are TGTGCCATCAGTACAACAGGGTTCAACTATGGCTACACCTTC. Translation: CAISTTGFNYGYTF.

This chain connects TRBV5-1 to TRBJ2-2, with 7 bases lining up with TRBD1. V gave up 4 bases and J gave up 6 bases; unmatched junction bases: 9. CDR1 is SGHRS, CDR2 YFSETQ, per germline. This CDR3 region has 15 residues. The CDR3 bases are TGCGCCAGCAGCCCACAGACAGGGCCAGCCGGGGAGCTGTTTTTT. Encoded protein: CASSPQTGPAGELFF.